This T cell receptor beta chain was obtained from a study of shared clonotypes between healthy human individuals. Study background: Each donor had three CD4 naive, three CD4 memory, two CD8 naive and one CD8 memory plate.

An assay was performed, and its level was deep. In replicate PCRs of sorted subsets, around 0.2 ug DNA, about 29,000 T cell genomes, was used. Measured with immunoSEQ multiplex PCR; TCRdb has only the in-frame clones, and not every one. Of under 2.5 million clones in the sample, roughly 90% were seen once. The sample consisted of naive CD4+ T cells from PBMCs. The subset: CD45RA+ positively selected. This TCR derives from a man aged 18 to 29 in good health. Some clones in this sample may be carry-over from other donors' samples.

The CDR3 DNA reads as TGTGCCAGCAGTGATCAGGCTAGCGGGATCAATGAGCAGTTCTTC. Its translation is CASSDQASGINEQFF. The chain uses TRBV2 and TRBJ2-1, with 9 nucleotides matching TRBD2. The germline V gene encodes CDR1 SNHLY and CDR2 FYNNEI. The CDR3 extends over 15 amino acids. The V and J ends lost 3 bases and 6 bases, in that order; junction bases with no gene match: 6.